The clone carrying this TCR beta chain was seen more than once but under ten times. Its antigen is still unknown. The sample belongs to a study of early T cells in non-severe SARS-CoV-2 infection. Trimming left V 6 bases short and J 3 bases short, with 12 bases between. Germline V CDR1 and CDR2: SNHLY, FYNNEI. The CDR3 has 13 amino acids. Whole-study findings and limits: Comparison of clonotypes with VDJdb favored anti-spike CD8 responses while missing private and CD4 specificities.

Unique molecular identifiers tagged individual cDNA molecules. TCRdb reprocessed the 5' RACE reads with MiXCR, giving one entry per CDR3 protein. The table includes roughly 56,000 distinct CDR3 sequences, roughly 13% detected once. The receptor was isolated from an adult who was a healthcare worker with PCR-confirmed SARS-CoV-2 infection or an uninfected control (not recorded which). The sequenced material came from whole blood. V is TRBV2 and J is TRBJ2-7, with D perhaps TRBD2 (6 bases). The CDR3 nucleotides are TGTGCCAGCAGGGGGGGTACTAGCTACGAGCAGTACTTC. Its translation is CASRGGTSYEQYF.